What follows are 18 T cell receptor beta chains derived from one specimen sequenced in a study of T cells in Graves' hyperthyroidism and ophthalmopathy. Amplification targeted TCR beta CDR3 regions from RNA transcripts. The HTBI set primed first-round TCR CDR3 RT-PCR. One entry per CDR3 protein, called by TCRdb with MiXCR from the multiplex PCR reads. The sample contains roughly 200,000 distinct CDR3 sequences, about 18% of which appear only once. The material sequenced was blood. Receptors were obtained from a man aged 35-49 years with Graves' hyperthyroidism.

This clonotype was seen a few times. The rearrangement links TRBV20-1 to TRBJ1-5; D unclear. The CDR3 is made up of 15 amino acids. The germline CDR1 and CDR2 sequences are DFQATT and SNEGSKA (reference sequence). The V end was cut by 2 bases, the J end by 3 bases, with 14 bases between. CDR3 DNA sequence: TGCAGTGCTAGACCAGCCGGGAGGGACAATCAGCCCCAGCATTTT. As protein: CSARPAGRDNQPQHF.

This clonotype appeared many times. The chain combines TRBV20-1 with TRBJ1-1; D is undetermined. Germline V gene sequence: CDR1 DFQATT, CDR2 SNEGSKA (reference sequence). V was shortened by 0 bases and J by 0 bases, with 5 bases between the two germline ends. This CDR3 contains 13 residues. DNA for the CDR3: TGCAGTGCTAGAGAGCACATGAACACTGAAGCTTTCTTT. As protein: CSAREHMNTEAFF.

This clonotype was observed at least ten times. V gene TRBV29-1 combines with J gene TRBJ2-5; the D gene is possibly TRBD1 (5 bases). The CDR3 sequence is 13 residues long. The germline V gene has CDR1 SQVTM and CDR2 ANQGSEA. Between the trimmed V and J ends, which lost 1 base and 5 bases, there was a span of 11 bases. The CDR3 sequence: CSVEGQGGETQYF. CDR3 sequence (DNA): TGCAGCGTTGAAGGTCAGGGTGGGGAGACCCAGTACTTC.

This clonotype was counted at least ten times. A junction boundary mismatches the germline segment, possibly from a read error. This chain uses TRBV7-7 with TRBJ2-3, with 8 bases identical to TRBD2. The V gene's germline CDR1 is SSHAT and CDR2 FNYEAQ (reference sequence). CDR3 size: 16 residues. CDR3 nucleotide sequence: TGTGCTAGCAGCCCGGGGGGGCAAGTTGGGACAGATACGCAGTATTTT. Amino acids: CASSPGGQVGTDTQYF.

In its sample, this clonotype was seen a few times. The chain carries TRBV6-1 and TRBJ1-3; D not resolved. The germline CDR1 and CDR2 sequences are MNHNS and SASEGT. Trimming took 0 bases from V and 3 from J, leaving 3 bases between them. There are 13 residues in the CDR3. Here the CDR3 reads CASSEAYGNTIYF. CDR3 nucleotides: TGTGCCAGCAGTGAAGCGTATGGAAACACCATATATTTT.

CDR3 residues: CASRLARSGTDTQYF. In DNA form, the CDR3 reads TGTGCCAGCAGGCTAGCCCGGAGTGGCACAGATACGCAGTATTTT. The chain joins TRBV3-1 to TRBJ2-3; a weak D match, TRBD2 (5 bases). Per germline, CDR1 LGHDT and CDR2 YNNKEL (reference sequence). Trimming shortened V by 6 bases and J by 1 base, and 14 bases separated the two germline ends. There are 15 residues in the CDR3.

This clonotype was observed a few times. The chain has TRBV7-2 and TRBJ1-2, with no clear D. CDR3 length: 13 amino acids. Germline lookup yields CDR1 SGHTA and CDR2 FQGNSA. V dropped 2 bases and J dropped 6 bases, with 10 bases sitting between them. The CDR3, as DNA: TGTGCCAGCAGCTTAATGGGGATAGATGGCTACACCTTC. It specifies CASSLMGIDGYTF.

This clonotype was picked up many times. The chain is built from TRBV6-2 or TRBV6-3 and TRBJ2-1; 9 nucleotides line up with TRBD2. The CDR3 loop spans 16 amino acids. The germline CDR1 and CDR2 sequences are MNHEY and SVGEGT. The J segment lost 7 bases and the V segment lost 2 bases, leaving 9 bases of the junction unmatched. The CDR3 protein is CASSYAAGGPVNEQFF. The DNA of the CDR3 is TGTGCCAGCAGTTACGCTGCGGGGGGGCCGGTTAATGAGCAGTTCTTC.

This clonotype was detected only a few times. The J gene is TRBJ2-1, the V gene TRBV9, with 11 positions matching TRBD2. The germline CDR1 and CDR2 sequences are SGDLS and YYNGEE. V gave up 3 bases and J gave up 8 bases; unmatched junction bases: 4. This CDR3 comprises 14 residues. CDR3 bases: TGTGCCAGCAGCGGTAGCGGGGGGGCCCATGAGCAGTTCTTC. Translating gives CASSGSGGAHEQFF. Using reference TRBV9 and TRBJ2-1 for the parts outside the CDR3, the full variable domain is DSGVTQTPKHLITATGQRVTLRCSPRSGDLSVYWYQQSLDQGLQFLIQYYNGEERAKGNILERFSAQQFPDLHSELNLSSLELGDSALYFCASSGSGGAHEQFFGPGTRLTVL.

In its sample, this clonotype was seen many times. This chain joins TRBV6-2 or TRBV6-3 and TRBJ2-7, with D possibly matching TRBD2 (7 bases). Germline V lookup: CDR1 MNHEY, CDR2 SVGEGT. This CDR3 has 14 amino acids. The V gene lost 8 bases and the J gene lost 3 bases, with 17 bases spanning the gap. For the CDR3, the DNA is TGTGCCAGCCAAAGGGGGGGGACCATCTACGAGCAGTACTTC. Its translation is CASQRGGTIYEQYF.

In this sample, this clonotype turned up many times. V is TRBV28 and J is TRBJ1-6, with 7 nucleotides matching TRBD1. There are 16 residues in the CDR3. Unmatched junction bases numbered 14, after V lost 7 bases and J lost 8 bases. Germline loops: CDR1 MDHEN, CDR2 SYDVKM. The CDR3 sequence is CASIRSSGTEHSPLHF. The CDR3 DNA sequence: TGTGCCAGCATCCGTTCTAGCGGGACAGAGCATTCACCCCTCCACTTT.

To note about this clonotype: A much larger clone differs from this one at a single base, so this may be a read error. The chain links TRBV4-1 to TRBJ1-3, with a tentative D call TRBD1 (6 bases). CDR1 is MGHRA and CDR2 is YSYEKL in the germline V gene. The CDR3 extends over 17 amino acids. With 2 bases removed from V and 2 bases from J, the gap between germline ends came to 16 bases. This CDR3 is CASSQNVGTTTGNTIYF. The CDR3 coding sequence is TGCGCCAGCAGCCAAAACGTTGGGACAACCACTGGAAACACCATATATTTT.

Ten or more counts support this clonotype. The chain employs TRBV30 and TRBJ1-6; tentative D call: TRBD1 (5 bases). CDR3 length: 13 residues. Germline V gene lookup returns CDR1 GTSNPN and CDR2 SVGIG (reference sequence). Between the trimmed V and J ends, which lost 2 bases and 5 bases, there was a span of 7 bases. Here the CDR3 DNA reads TGTGCCTGGAGTCCCAGGGATAATTCACCCCTCCACTTT. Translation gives CAWSPRDNSPLHF.

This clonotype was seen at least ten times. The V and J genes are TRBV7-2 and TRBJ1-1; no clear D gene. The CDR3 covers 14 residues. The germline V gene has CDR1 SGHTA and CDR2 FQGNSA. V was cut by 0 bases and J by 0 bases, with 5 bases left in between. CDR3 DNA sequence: TGTGCCAGCAGCTTAGCGCAGGTGAACACTGAAGCTTTCTTT. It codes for CASSLAQVNTEAFF.

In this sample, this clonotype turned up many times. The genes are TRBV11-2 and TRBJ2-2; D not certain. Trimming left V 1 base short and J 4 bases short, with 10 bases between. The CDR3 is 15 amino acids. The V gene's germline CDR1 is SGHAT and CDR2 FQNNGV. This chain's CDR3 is CASSLGGRPTGELFF. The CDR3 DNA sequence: TGTGCCAGCAGCTTAGGTGGCAGGCCCACCGGGGAGCTGTTTTTT.

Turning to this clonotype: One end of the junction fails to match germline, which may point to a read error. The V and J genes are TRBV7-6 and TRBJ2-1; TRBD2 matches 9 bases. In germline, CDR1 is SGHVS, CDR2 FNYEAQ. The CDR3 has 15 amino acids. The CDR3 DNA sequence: TGTGCCAGCAGCATAGCGGGGGCCTCCTACAATGAGCAGTTCTTC. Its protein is CASSIAGASYNEQFF.

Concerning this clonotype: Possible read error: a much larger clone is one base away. The CDR3 reads CSTRFRDRGANEQFF. DNA of the CDR3: TGCAGTACTAGATTCCGGGACAGGGGTGCGAATGAGCAGTTCTTC. J is TRBJ2-1 and V is TRBV20-1; TRBD1 matches 10 bases. Looked up from germline, CDR1 is DFQATT and CDR2 is SNEGSKA (reference sequence). The CDR3 length is 15 residues.

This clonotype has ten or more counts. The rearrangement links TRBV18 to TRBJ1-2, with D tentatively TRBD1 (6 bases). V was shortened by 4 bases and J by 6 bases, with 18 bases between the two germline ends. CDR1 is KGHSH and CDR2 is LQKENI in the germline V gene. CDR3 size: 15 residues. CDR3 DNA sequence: TGTGCCAGCTCACAGGGACAAAACGTTGGCGATGGCTACACCTTC. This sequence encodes CASSQGQNVGDGYTF.